The TCR beta chain described here comes from a study of Graves' ophthalmopathy and Graves' hyperthyroidism. CDR3 regions of TCR beta were amplified from RNA transcripts. HTBI primers were employed in first-round RT-PCR, then a second-round multiplex PCR followed. TCRdb ran MiXCR on the multiplex PCR reads and lists one entry per CDR3 protein. The table records about 590,000 distinct CDR3 sequences, about 40% of them present only once. The germline V gene encodes CDR1 SGDLS and CDR2 YYNGEE. The CDR3 extends over 17 amino acids. This TCR was recovered from an adult man with Graves' hyperthyroidism. Material: peripheral blood or thyroid tissue (not recorded which). The chain employs TRBV9 and TRBJ1-4; 8 positions match TRBD2. The last part of the DNA fits TRBJ2-3 better; the J call may be wrong. The chain's CDR3 is CASSVAWDGRATDTQYF. CDR3 bases: TGTGCCAGCAGCGTAGCATGGGACGGGAGGGCCACAGATACGCAGTATTTT.